The rows below give T cell receptor beta chains drawn from one sample of a study of regulatory T cells in long-lasting Graves disease. TCRdb processed the multiplex PCR reads anew with MiXCR; each CDR3 protein has one entry. The table lists almost 450,000 distinct CDR3 sequences, around 17% of them singletons. Separately, the same data were catalogued under a study of T cells in Graves' hyperthyroidism and ophthalmopathy.

The material sequenced was peripheral blood mononuclear cells (PBMCs), taken at new diagnosis, from a patient treated with antithyroid drugs. The receptors come from a woman aged 25 to 45 with Graves disease. Both conserved end residues are part of each CDR3. The order of the fields is CDR3 DNA, CDR3 protein, V gene, J gene, clone size, D gene. A D gene is named only where the DNA matches it firmly. A row's size may be missing; if present it is once, few, many or a size class.

TGTGCCAGCAAGGGGGGGGTGACGAACGAGCAGTACTTC	CASKGGVTNEQYF	TRBV6-1	TRBJ2-7	many	NA
TGTGCCAGCAGCGTAGCTCCGGACACCGGGGAGCTGTTTTTT	CASSVAPDTGELFF	TRBV9	TRBJ2-2	few	NA
TGTGCCAGCAGTGACGGGACAGGGGTCAATCAGCCCCAGCATTTT	CASSDGTGVNQPQHF	TRBV25-1	TRBJ1-5	few	TRBD1
TGCGCCAGCAGCCAAGATTCCCCTTCATCGGCCCAAGGTGATCAGCCCCAGCATTTT	CASSQDSPSSAQGDQPQHF	TRBV4-1	TRBJ1-5	NA	NA
TGTGCCAGCAGTCGAGCGGGAGGGCAAAGCTCCTACGAGCAGTACTTC	CASSRAGGQSSYEQYF	TRBV6-1	TRBJ2-7	NA	TRBD2
TGTGCCAGCAGTATCAGTGGGGGACAGAACTACGAGCAGTACTTC	CASSISGGQNYEQYF	TRBV7-3	TRBJ2-7	few	TRBD1
TGTGCCAGCAGCCTCTCGTGGGGACAGGGGAAGAACGAGCAGTACTTC	CASSLSWGQGKNEQYF	TRBV6-2/TRBV6-3	TRBJ2-7	many	TRBD1
TGTGCCAATAGTAACCGGGCCAGCTCCTACGAGCAGTACTTC	CANSNRASSYEQYF	TRBV19	TRBJ2-7	few	NA
TGTGCCAGCAGCTGGGGACAGCTAACTGGGGCCAACGTCCTGACTTTC	CASSWGQLTGANVLTF	TRBV11-2	TRBJ2-6	NA	TRBD1
TGTGCCACCGGGGCTAGCGGGACGACCAACGAGCAGTACTTC	CATGASGTTNEQYF	TRBV10-3	TRBJ2-7	NA	TRBD2
TGTGCCAGCACTATCGTTAGCGGGAGGGATAACGAGCAGTACTTC	CASTIVSGRDNEQYF	TRBV11-3	TRBJ2-7	few	TRBD2
TGCAGTGCTGCTCAGACGAACCCCCGTACGGATACGCAGTATTTT	CSAAQTNPRTDTQYF	TRBV20-1	TRBJ2-3	many	NA
TGTGCCAGTAGTATAGGCGACGGAACAGAAGAGACCCAGTACTTC	CASSIGDGTEETQYF	TRBV19	TRBJ2-5	NA	NA
TGTGCCAGCAATCGTGACCGACAGGGGGGCGAGACCCAGTACTTC	CASNRDRQGGETQYF	TRBV28	TRBJ2-5	many	TRBD1
TGTGCCAGCAGTTCGCCCGGGACTAACTTCTACAATGAGCAGTTCTTC	CASSSPGTNFYNEQFF	TRBV28	TRBJ2-1	many	TRBD2
TGTGCCAGCAGTGGAATACTAGCGACCCCGGAGCAGTTCTTC	CASSGILATPEQFF	TRBV12-3/TRBV12-4	TRBJ2-1	many	TRBD2
TGTGCCAGCAGCAGGGGTGACTACGAGCAGTACTTC	CASSRGDYEQYF	TRBV6-2/TRBV6-3	TRBJ2-7	many	NA
TGTGCCAGCAGCGTAGGTAGCGGGAGGTACCAAGAGACCCAGTACTTC	CASSVGSGRYQETQYF	TRBV9	TRBJ2-5	many	TRBD2
TGTGCCAGCGGGGGGAGGGTCGACGAGCAGTACTTC	CASGGRVDEQYF	TRBV9	TRBJ2-7	many	TRBD2
TGTGCCAGCAGCGGACGAGCGGAATTCAATGAGCAGTTCTTC	CASSGRAEFNEQFF	TRBV28	TRBJ2-1	few	NA
TGTGCCAGCAGCAGAACCTCGACAGGATACAATGAGCAGTTCTTC	CASSRTSTGYNEQFF	TRBV11-3	TRBJ2-1	many	NA
TGTGCCAGCAGCCCGGGGGACTTCAATCAGCCCCAGCATTTT	CASSPGDFNQPQHF	TRBV7-2	TRBJ1-5	many	NA
TGTGCCAGCAGCTGGGTGACAGATACGCAGTATTTT	CASSWVTDTQYF	TRBV5-6	TRBJ2-3	many	NA
TGTGCCAGCAGTCTGGCACTAGCCAATAACAATGAGCAGTTCTTC	CASSLALANNNEQFF	TRBV27	TRBJ2-1	NA	NA
TGTGCCACCCGAGCTAGGACAAACATTCAGTACTTC	CATRARTNIQYF	TRBV10-3	TRBJ2-4	few	NA
TGTGCCAGCAGCCCCGGACTAGCGGGAGTATGGTACGAGCAGTACTTC	CASSPGLAGVWYEQYF	TRBV12-3/TRBV12-4	TRBJ2-7	few	TRBD2
TGTGCCAGCAGCCAAGATGGGTCTTGGTGGACACATGGCTACACCTTC	CASSQDGSWWTHGYTF	TRBV3-1	TRBJ1-2	few	NA
TGCAGCATATGGACAGGGAGGGACTATGGCTACACCTTC	CSIWTGRDYGYTF	TRBV29-1	TRBJ1-2	NA	TRBD1
TGTGCCACCAGTGCTAGCGGAAGACCCTACGAGCAGTACTTC	CATSASGRPYEQYF	TRBV24-1	TRBJ2-7	NA	TRBD2
TGTGCCAGCTCACCAACCGGGACACCGGAGGAGACCCAGTACTTC	CASSPTGTPEETQYF	TRBV18	TRBJ2-5	many	NA
TGTGCCTGCCCCGGGACAGGCTATGGCTACACCTTC	CACPGTGYGYTF	TRBV30	TRBJ1-2	few	TRBD1
TGTGCCAGCAGTGCCTACCGGGACAGGGGGAAGTATGAGCAGTTCTTC	CASSAYRDRGKYEQFF	TRBV27	TRBJ2-1	many	TRBD1
TGTGCCAGCTCACGAGGCGGAAATGAAAAACTGTTTTTT	CASSRGGNEKLFF	TRBV18	TRBJ1-4	few	NA